The 14 T cell receptor beta chains given below trace back to one sample, sequenced in a study of blood T cell repertoires in COVID-19. Sequencing was performed with immunoSEQ multiplex PCR; in TCRdb, only in-frame clones are kept and a portion is missing. The sample holds around 200,000 clones, around 84% seen once. What was sequenced was peripheral blood. The receptors stem from a woman between 70 and 85 years old with COVID-19, enrolled during active disease.

The CDR3 here is CASSIGRTEDNEQFF. The DNA of the CDR3 is TGTGCCAGTAGTATAGGTAGGACGGAGGACAATGAGCAGTTCTTC. The chain carries TRBV19 and TRBJ2-1, with D perhaps TRBD2 (5 bases). This CDR3 contains 15 residues. V dropped 1 base and J dropped 5 bases, with 12 bases sitting between them. The V gene's germline CDR1 is LNHDA and CDR2 SQIVND (reference sequence).

V gene TRBV5-4 combines with J gene TRBJ1-3, with D possibly matching TRBD1 (5 bases). Deletions cut 0 bases from V and 2 bases from J, with 9 bases between. From germline, CDR1 is SGHNT and CDR2 YYREEE (reference sequence). The CDR3 is made up of 15 amino acids. The CDR3 nucleotides read TGTGCCAGCAGCTTGGCTGGGGCTCCTGGAAACACCATATATTTT. This translates into CASSLAGAPGNTIYF. Using reference TRBV5-4 and TRBJ1-3 for the parts outside the CDR3, the full variable domain is ETGVTQSPTHLIKTRGQQVTLRCSSQSGHNTVSWYQQALGQGPQFIFQYYREEENGRGNFPPRFSGLQFPNYSSELNVNALELDDSALYLCASSLAGAPGNTIYFGEGSWLTVV.

This chain connects TRBV6-5 to TRBJ2-5, with 12 positions matching TRBD2. The CDR3 has 15 amino acids. V gave up 5 bases and J gave up 4 bases; unmatched junction bases: 5. Germline-derived CDR1 and CDR2 are MNHEY and SVGAGI. DNA for the CDR3: TGTGCCAGCAGTCCTCGACTAGCGGGGGCAGAGACCCAGTACTTC. It yields the protein CASSPRLAGAETQYF.

The rearrangement joins TRBV2 to TRBJ2-2; the match to TRBD2 covers 12 bases. Losses at the gene ends were 8 bases for V and 1 base for J; bases not matched to a gene: 8. The germline gives CDR1 SNHLY, CDR2 FYNNEI. CDR3 length: 17 residues. CDR3 nucleotides: TGTGCCAGCGAAGCGAGGGGACTAGCGGGGAACACCGGGGAGCTGTTTTTT. Translation: CASEARGLAGNTGELFF.

The J gene is TRBJ1-4, the V gene TRBV5-4; D remains unclear. CDR3 length: 13 residues. Per the germline V gene, CDR1 is SGHNT and CDR2 is YYREEE (reference sequence). Trimming cost V 7 bases and J 7 bases, with 14 bases left between them. This CDR3 reads CASGLLGGEKLFF. CDR3 nucleotides: TGTGCCAGCGGGCTCCTGGGAGGTGAAAAACTGTTTTTT.

The chain couples TRBV19 to TRBJ2-5; 8 bases match TRBD2. The CDR3 sequence is 16 residues long. V gave up 4 bases and J gave up 2 bases; unmatched junction bases: 9. The germline V gene encodes CDR1 LNHDA and CDR2 SQIVND (reference sequence). DNA of the CDR3: TGTGCCAGTAGTACCTCATACAGCGGGGGACAAGAGACCCAGTACTTC. It yields the protein CASSTSYSGGQETQYF.

The genes are TRBV28 and TRBJ2-2; TRBD1 matches at 8 bases. This CDR3 is 16 amino acids long. Trimming cost V 4 bases and J 6 bases; bases outside gene matches: 10. The germline V gene encodes CDR1 MDHEN and CDR2 SYDVKM. This CDR3 is CASSSSGQVGPGELFF. The CDR3 DNA reads as TGTGCCAGCAGTTCCTCGGGACAGGTGGGACCCGGGGAGCTGTTTTTT.

The V and J genes are TRBV12-3 or TRBV12-4 and TRBJ1-1, with D unresolved. The CDR3 covers 13 residues. The V end was cut by 2 bases, the J end by 4 bases, with 8 bases between. The CDR3 region has the DNA TGTGCCAGCAGTTTAACGAGGAGCACTGAAGCTTTCTTT. It codes for CASSLTRSTEAFF.

The V gene is TRBV30, the J gene TRBJ1-2; perhaps TRBD1 as D (5 bases). Trimming removed 4 bases from V and 5 bases from J, with 26 bases in between. CDR1 and CDR2 (germline): GTSNPN, SVGIG (reference sequence). The CDR3 has 17 amino acids. The CDR3 DNA reads as TGTGCCTGGACCGACGGGCGCTACGGGGGAGGAGGGTATGGCTACACCTTC. Residues: CAWTDGRYGGGGYGYTF. The full variable domain, its missing parts supplied by reference TRBV30 and TRBJ1-2, is SQTIHQWPATLVQPVGSPLSLECTVEGTSNPNLYWYRQAAGRGLQLLFYSVGIGQISSEVPQNLSASRPQDRQFILSSKKLLLSDSGFYLCAWTDGRYGGGGYGYTFGSGTRLTVV.

This chain uses TRBV10-1 with TRBJ1-5; D is possibly TRBD1 (5 bases). The V gene lost 4 bases and the J gene lost 4 bases, with 17 bases spanning the gap. The CDR3 is 16 residues long. Germline values: CDR1 WNHNN, CDR2 SYGVQD (reference sequence). CDR3 coding DNA: TGCGCCAGCAGTGGACCTATCAGGGTTTCAAATCAGCCCCAGCATTTT. It translates to CASSGPIRVSNQPQHF.

This chain joins TRBV5-1 and TRBJ1-6, with 8 bases that match TRBD1. Trimming removed 4 bases from V and 8 bases from J; junction bases left unmatched: 8. The CDR3 consists of 15 residues. Germline loops: CDR1 SGHRS, CDR2 YFSETQ. The CDR3 is CASSKDRVVDSPLHF. In DNA form, the CDR3 reads TGCGCCAGCAGCAAGGACAGGGTGGTTGATTCACCCCTCCACTTT.

The chain combines TRBV30 with TRBJ2-1, with D unresolved. The V end was cut by 3 bases, the J end by 4 bases, with 13 bases between. This CDR3 comprises 14 residues. CDR1 is GTSNPN and CDR2 is SVGIG in the germline V gene (reference sequence). For the CDR3, the DNA is TGTGCCTGGAGAGGAGCAAGCTTGTACAATGAGCAGTTCTTC. It specifies CAWRGASLYNEQFF. The whole variable domain, filled in from reference TRBV30 and TRBJ2-1, reads SQTIHQWPATLVQPVGSPLSLECTVEGTSNPNLYWYRQAAGRGLQLLFYSVGIGQISSEVPQNLSASRPQDRQFILSSKKLLLSDSGFYLCAWRGASLYNEQFFGPGTRLTVL.

The gene calls are TRBV29-1 and TRBJ1-5; D not certain. This CDR3 is built from 13 residues. Germline lookup yields CDR1 SQVTM and CDR2 ANQGSEA. V shed 1 base and J shed 5 bases, with 9 bases lying between them. CDR3 sequence reads: CSVEVTRDQPQHF. The CDR3 nucleotides read TGCAGCGTTGAAGTAACTCGGGATCAGCCCCAGCATTTT.

The J gene is TRBJ2-5, the V gene TRBV7-8; 8 bases agree with TRBD2. In germline, CDR1 is SGHVS, CDR2 FQNEAQ. This CDR3 has 13 residues. Trimming took 5 bases from V and 5 from J; bases not matched to a gene: 4. In DNA, the CDR3 is TGTGCCAGCAGCGGCGGGGGGCGGGAGACCCAGTACTTC. Residues: CASSGGGRETQYF.